Below are 2 T cell receptor beta chains sequenced from a single sample in a study of blood T cells in healthy people across ages. A second about 7 to 11 cycle PCR used barcoded and J-beta primers. In TCRdb, the 5' RACE reads were re-called with MiXCR into one record per CDR3 protein. This table has approximately 800,000 distinct CDR3 sequences, around 50% appearing once. The sequenced material came from blood. Receptors originate from an elderly man in good health.

The chain carries TRBV2 and TRBJ2-6, with TRBD1 identical over 7 bases. The germline V gene encodes CDR1 SNHLY and CDR2 FYNNEI. The CDR3 has 18 residues. V lost 6 bases and J lost 0; bases outside the gene matches: 11. The CDR3 is CASRPERGGSSGANVLTF. The CDR3 DNA reads as TGTGCCAGCAGACCCGAAAGAGGGGGCAGCTCTGGGGCCAACGTCCTGACTTTC.

This clonotype was detected a few times. The CDR3 DNA is TGTGCCAGCAGTGTTAGCGGCTCCTACAATGAGCAGTACTTC. Protein product: CASSVSGSYNEQYF. The rearrangement joins TRBV9 to TRBJ2-1; a weak D match, TRBD2 (6 bases). The DNA matches TRBJ2-7 better at its end, which makes the J call doubtful. The CDR3 is 14 residues long. Germline CDR1 and CDR2: SGDLS and YYNGEE.